The clone carrying this T cell receptor (beta chain) has at least ten counts. The CDR3 has 13 amino acids. Germline values: CDR1 MNHEY, CDR2 SVGAGI. Trimming removed 8 bases from V and 1 base from J, with 11 bases in between. TCRdb called the PCR reads again in MiXCR, with one record for every CDR3 protein. The repertoire holds approximately 680,000 distinct CDR3 sequences, with approximately 24% as singletons. This sample was included in a study of molecular identifiers for immune sequencing clone quantification. Sequencing was performed on naive CD8+ T cells from blood, with Jurkat cell RNA spiked in. As for subset: FACS-sorted CD8+CD4-CCR7+CD45RA+ naive T cells. The TCR was taken from a human donor in good health. Some libraries in this study had Jurkat cell RNA spiked in. The rearrangement joins TRBV6-5 to TRBJ2-5; unclear D gene. CDR3 loop: CASGKGRQETQYF. CDR3 bases: TGTGCCAGCGGGAAGGGTCGCCAAGAGACCCAGTACTTC.